This entry lists 27 T cell receptor beta chains sequenced from one sample in a study of CD8 T cells in Susac syndrome. The authors reverse transcribed about 0.5 to 1 ug RNA with random hexamers. TCRdb re-called the immunoSEQ multiplex PCR reads through MiXCR, storing one row per CDR3 protein. The data contain about 400,000 distinct CDR3 sequences, 75% to 90% of them singletons. The sequenced sample was CD8+ T cells from PBMCs. The receptors originated from a human donor with multiple sclerosis.

This chain links TRBV29-1 with TRBJ1-3, with D possibly being TRBD1 (5 bases). The V and J ends lost 5 bases and 0 bases respectively, with 14 bases between them. CDR3 size: 15 residues. Germline V lookup: CDR1 SQVTM, CDR2 ANQGSEA. The CDR3 region is CSVQGTDTSGNTIYF. The CDR3 DNA is TGCAGCGTTCAGGGCACGGATACCTCTGGAAACACCATATATTTT.

The chain combines TRBV11-2 with TRBJ2-3; the match to TRBD2 covers 11 bases. The CDR3 consists of 18 residues. V lost 0 bases to trimming and J lost 9 bases; unmatched junction nucleotides: 14. Germline V gene lookup returns CDR1 SGHAT and CDR2 FQNNGV. The chain's CDR3 is CASSLEVWGVAGGQTQYF. The CDR3 DNA reads as TGTGCCAGCAGCTTAGAGGTTTGGGGAGTAGCGGGGGGGCAGACGCAGTATTTT.

This chain links TRBV6-1 with TRBJ1-1, with TRBD1 identical over 8 bases. Per germline, CDR1 MNHNS and CDR2 SASEGT. The CDR3 is 14 amino acids. Trimming cost V 3 bases and J 4 bases; bases outside gene matches: 4. The CDR3 nucleotides read TGTGCCAGCAGTGACTATCAGGGGGCCACTGAAGCTTTCTTT. Translating it yields CASSDYQGATEAFF.

The chain recombines TRBV27 with TRBJ2-7; weak D call: TRBD2 (5 bases). Per germline, CDR1 MNHEY and CDR2 SMNVEV (reference sequence). The ends were cut back, 4 bases at V and 2 bases at J, with 15 bases in the middle. CDR3 length: 15 amino acids. Here the CDR3 reads CASSYVAYGAYEQYF. The CDR3 DNA reads as TGTGCCAGCAGTTATGTAGCGTATGGAGCCTACGAGCAGTACTTC.

The gene calls are TRBV4-1 and TRBJ1-1; unclear D gene. CDR1 is MGHRA and CDR2 is YSYEKL in the germline V gene. The CDR3 consists of 15 residues. Trimming pared 0 bases from V and 5 bases from J, leaving 13 bases between. In DNA, the CDR3 is TGCGCCAGCAGCCAAGATCGATTAGGTTGGACTGAAGCTTTCTTT. It is translated as CASSQDRLGWTEAFF.

The CDR3 protein is CASSFSGAGDTQYF. The CDR3, as DNA: TGTGCCAGCAGTTTTTCGGGGGCTGGAGATACGCAGTATTTT. The chain is built from TRBV28 and TRBJ2-3; D tentatively reads TRBD1 or TRBD2 (6 bases each). Germline lookup yields CDR1 MDHEN and CDR2 SYDVKM. V was shortened by 3 bases and J by 5 bases, with 12 bases between the two germline ends. This CDR3 region has 14 residues.

The genes are TRBV27 and TRBJ1-6; no reliable D call. CDR1 and CDR2 (germline): MNHEY, SMNVEV (reference sequence). This CDR3 comprises 15 residues. The ends were cut back, 2 bases at V and 8 bases at J, with 13 bases in the middle. The CDR3: CASSLMDDVDSPLHF. The CDR3 nucleotides read TGTGCCAGCAGTTTAATGGACGATGTAGATTCACCCCTCCACTTT.

This clonotype was observed a handful of times. The chain is built from TRBV2 and TRBJ2-1; no firm D call. Trimming took off 6 bases at V and 6 bases at J, with 6 bases between the two ends. Germline-derived CDR1 and CDR2 are SNHLY and FYNNEI. This CDR3 comprises 11 residues. The CDR3 here is CASRDSNEQFF. CDR3 DNA sequence: TGTGCCAGCAGGGATAGCAATGAGCAGTTCTTC.

The chain combines TRBV29-1 with TRBJ2-1, with 9 bases matching TRBD2. The V segment lost 7 bases and the J segment 4 bases; nucleotides outside the gene matches: 20. Germline CDR1 reads SQVTM; CDR2 reads ANQGSEA. This CDR3 contains 18 residues. In nucleotides, the CDR3 is TGCAGCGGAAATACCGGGACTAGCAGGGTGGGGGGGTACAATGAGCAGTTCTTC. Its protein product is CSGNTGTSRVGGYNEQFF.

The chain combines TRBV5-5 with TRBJ2-1; 7 bases match TRBD1. Per germline, CDR1 SGHKS and CDR2 YYEKEE (reference sequence). The CDR3 has 13 amino acids. The J segment lost 6 bases and the V segment lost 5 bases, leaving 5 bases of the junction unmatched. The CDR3 is CASSLNRGNEQFF. The CDR3 DNA reads as TGTGCCAGCAGTCTCAACAGGGGCAATGAGCAGTTCTTC.

This clonotype came up once. The chain recombines TRBV27 with TRBJ2-7, with D hard to call. Germline values: CDR1 MNHEY, CDR2 SMNVEV (reference sequence). This CDR3 has 13 residues. Trimming removed 3 bases at V and 6 bases at J, with 12 bases between. In DNA form, the CDR3 reads TGTGCCAGCAGTTTCTCCGCCCTAGGCGAGCAGTACTTC. Encoded protein: CASSFSALGEQYF.

The V gene is TRBV4-1, the J gene TRBJ1-5, with D maybe TRBD1 (6 bases). Trimming removed 1 base from V and 7 bases from J, with 14 bases in between. The CDR3 consists of 15 residues. The germline V gene encodes CDR1 MGHRA and CDR2 YSYEKL. The CDR3 DNA reads as TGCGCCAGCAGCCAAGGGGACAAGACTTACCAGCCCCAGCATTTT. Translated, it gives CASSQGDKTYQPQHF.

The chain recombines TRBV7-9 with TRBJ1-1; D is unclear. This CDR3 has 15 residues. Germline V lookup: CDR1 SEHNR, CDR2 FQNEAQ (reference sequence). V was pared by 7 bases and J by 2 bases, with 17 bases between. CDR3 loop: CASNLLVGENTEAFF. The CDR3, as DNA: TGTGCCAGCAACCTCCTGGTGGGAGAAAACACTGAAGCTTTCTTT.

On this clonotype itself: The junction does not match germline at one end; this may be a read error. This chain connects TRBV15 to TRBJ1-5; no clear D. The CDR3 extends over 14 amino acids. Germline assignment: CDR1 LNHNV and CDR2 YYDKDF (reference sequence). CDR3 in amino acids: CASSRDLGNQPQHF. Written as DNA, the CDR3 is TGTGCCTCCAGCAGAGATCTGGGGAATCAGCCCCAGCATTTT.

The rearrangement uses TRBV6-5 and TRBJ2-7; possible D gene TRBD2, 6 bases. The CDR3 sequence is 17 residues long. Trimming removed 2 bases from V and 4 bases from J, with 21 bases in between. Germline loops: CDR1 MNHEY, CDR2 SVGAGI. CDR3 bases: TGTGCCAGCAGTTACCGGGGACGGGACTTCTGGGTTTACGAGCAGTACTTC. It encodes CASSYRGRDFWVYEQYF.

The V call is TRBV3-1, the J call TRBJ2-5; TRBD1 matches at 7 bases. V lost 4 bases to trimming and J lost 1 base; unmatched junction nucleotides: 3. Germline V gene lookup returns CDR1 LGHDT and CDR2 YNNKEL (reference sequence). The CDR3 consists of 14 residues. Written as DNA, the CDR3 is TGTGCCAGCAGCCGACAGGGTTCCCAAGAGACCCAGTACTTC. Protein product: CASSRQGSQETQYF.

The chain employs TRBV5-1 and TRBJ1-4; possibly TRBD1 for D (6 bases). Germline V gives CDR1 SGHRS, CDR2 YFSETQ. Trimming removed 3 bases from V and 11 bases from J, with 17 bases in between. The CDR3 is 14 residues long. In DNA form, the CDR3 reads TGCGCCAGCAGCTGGGACACGGGCGCGGGGAAACTGTTTTTT. This codes for CASSWDTGAGKLFF.

The V and J genes are TRBV27 and TRBJ2-2; possibly TRBD1 for D (6 bases). V was cut by 4 bases and J by 4 bases, with 13 bases left in between. This CDR3 spans 15 amino acids. The germline gives CDR1 MNHEY, CDR2 SMNVEV (reference sequence). CDR3 sequence (DNA): TGTGCCAGCAGTTACTCCGGGACACCCACCGGGGAGCTGTTTTTT. Its protein product is CASSYSGTPTGELFF.

This sequence joins TRBV29-1 and TRBJ2-7; D is possibly TRBD1 or TRBD2 (6 bases each). This CDR3 comprises 13 residues. The germline V gene has CDR1 SQVTM and CDR2 ANQGSEA. V gave up 3 bases and J gave up 0 bases, with 9 bases separating them. This CDR3 reads CSVEEGDSYEQYF. The DNA for the CDR3 is TGCAGCGTTGAGGAGGGGGACTCCTACGAGCAGTACTTC.

This chain connects TRBV30 to TRBJ1-2, with TRBD1 as a possible D gene (5 bases). This CDR3 has 14 amino acids. V gave up 3 bases and J gave up 8 bases, with 19 bases separating them. The germline V gene has CDR1 GTSNPN and CDR2 SVGIG (reference sequence). This chain's CDR3 is CAWRLGVGVDGYTF. CDR3 sequence (DNA): TGTGCCTGGAGATTGGGTGTAGGGGTTGACGGCTACACCTTC.

A note on this clonotype: A junction boundary mismatches the germline segment, possibly from a read error. The genes are TRBV5-1 and TRBJ2-7; D might be TRBD1 (5 bases). CDR1 SGHRS and CDR2 YFSETQ come from the germline V gene. The CDR3 sequence is 14 residues long. CDR3 region: CASALGQGPYEQCF. The CDR3 DNA reads TGCGCCAGCGCCCTAGGCCAGGGCCCCTACGAGCAGTGCTTC.

This clonotype occurred once. The chain combines TRBV5-1 with TRBJ2-1; the D gene could be TRBD1 or TRBD2 (5 bases each). The germline gives CDR1 SGHRS, CDR2 YFSETQ. V lost 3 bases and J lost 3, with 13 bases in between. CDR3 length: 15 residues. The CDR3 sequence is CASSWMGTDYNEQFF. CDR3 DNA: TGCGCCAGCAGCTGGATGGGGACGGACTACAATGAGCAGTTCTTC.

This rearrangement joins TRBV5-1 to TRBJ1-1; D uncertain. Trimming shortened V by 4 bases and J by 4 bases, and 14 bases separated the two germline ends. Per germline, CDR1 SGHRS and CDR2 YFSETQ. This CDR3 is built from 14 residues. This CDR3 is CASSPMEGFTEAFF. The CDR3 DNA reads as TGCGCCAGCAGCCCGATGGAGGGCTTCACTGAAGCTTTCTTT.

The rearrangement uses TRBV19 and TRBJ2-7; D is undetermined. V gave up 0 bases and J gave up 6 bases, with 9 bases separating them. This CDR3 comprises 13 residues. CDR1 LNHDA and CDR2 SQIVND come from the germline V gene (reference sequence). The CDR3 bases are TGTGCCAGTAGTATAGATCTGGCAGGCGAGCAGTACTTC. As protein: CASSIDLAGEQYF.

This clonotype was observed once. The chain combines TRBV5-1 with TRBJ1-1, with a tentative D call TRBD1 (5 bases). The CDR3 is 11 residues long. V was cut by 5 bases and J by 11 bases, with 13 bases left in between. CDR1 is SGHRS and CDR2 is YFSETQ in the germline V gene. The CDR3 protein is CASRSGPRAFF. As DNA, the CDR3 is TGCGCCAGCAGGTCGGGACCCCGGGCTTTCTTT.

The rearrangement links TRBV20-1 to TRBJ2-3; D is perhaps TRBD2 (7 bases). The CDR3 has 15 amino acids. Germline CDR1 and CDR2: DFQATT and SNEGSKA (reference sequence). With 6 bases removed from V and 2 bases from J, the gap between germline ends came to 18 bases. CDR3 DNA sequence: TGCAGTGCCCCTTTAGGGGGGGGGACCACAGATACGCAGTATTTT. It codes for CSAPLGGGTTDTQYF.

V usage is TRBV10-3 and J usage is TRBJ1-4; TRBD1 matches 11 bases. There are 15 residues in the CDR3. Germline values: CDR1 ENHRY, CDR2 SYGVKD. The V segment lost 3 bases and the J segment 6 bases; nucleotides outside the gene matches: 3. The CDR3 is CAISDRGQGDEKLFF. CDR3 coding DNA: TGTGCCATCAGTGATCGGGGACAGGGGGATGAAAAACTGTTTTTT.